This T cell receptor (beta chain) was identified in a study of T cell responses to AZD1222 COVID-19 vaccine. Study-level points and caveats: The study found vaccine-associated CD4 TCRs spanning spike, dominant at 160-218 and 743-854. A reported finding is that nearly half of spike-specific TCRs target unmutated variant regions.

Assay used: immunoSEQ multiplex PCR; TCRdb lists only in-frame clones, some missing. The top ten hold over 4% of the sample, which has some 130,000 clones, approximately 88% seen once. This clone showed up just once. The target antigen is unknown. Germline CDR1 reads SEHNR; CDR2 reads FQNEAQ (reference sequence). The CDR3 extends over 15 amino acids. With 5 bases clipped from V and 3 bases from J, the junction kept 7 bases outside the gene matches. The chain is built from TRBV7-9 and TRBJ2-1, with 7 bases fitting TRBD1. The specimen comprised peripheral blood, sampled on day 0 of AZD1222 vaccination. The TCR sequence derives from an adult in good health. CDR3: CASSPGTDFYNEQFF. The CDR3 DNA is TGTGCCAGCAGCCCCGGGACAGATTTCTACAATGAGCAGTTCTTC.